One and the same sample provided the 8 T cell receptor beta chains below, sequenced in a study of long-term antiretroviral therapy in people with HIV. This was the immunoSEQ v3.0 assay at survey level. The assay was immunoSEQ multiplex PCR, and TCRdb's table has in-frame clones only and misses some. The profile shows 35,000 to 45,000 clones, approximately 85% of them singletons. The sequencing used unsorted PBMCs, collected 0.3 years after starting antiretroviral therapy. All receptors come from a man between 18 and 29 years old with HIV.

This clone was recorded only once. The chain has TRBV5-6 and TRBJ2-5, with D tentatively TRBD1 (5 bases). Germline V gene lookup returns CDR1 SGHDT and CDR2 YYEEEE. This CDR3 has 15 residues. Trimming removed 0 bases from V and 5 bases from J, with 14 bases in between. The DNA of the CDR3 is TGTGCCAGCAGCTTGGCCGCGGAGAAGGGGGAGACCCAGTACTTC. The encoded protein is CASSLAAEKGETQYF.

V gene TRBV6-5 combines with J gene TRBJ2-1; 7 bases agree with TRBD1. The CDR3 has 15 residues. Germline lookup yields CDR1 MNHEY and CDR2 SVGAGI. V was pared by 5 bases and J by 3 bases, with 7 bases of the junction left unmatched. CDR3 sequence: CASSNRQGGYNEQFF. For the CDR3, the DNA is TGTGCCAGCAGTAACAGACAGGGCGGCTACAATGAGCAGTTCTTC.

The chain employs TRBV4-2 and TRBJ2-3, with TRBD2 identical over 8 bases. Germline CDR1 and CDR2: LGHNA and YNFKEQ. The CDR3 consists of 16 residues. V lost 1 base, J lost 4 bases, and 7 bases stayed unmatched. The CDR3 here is CASSQAEREFADTQYF. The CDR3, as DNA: TGTGCCAGCAGCCAAGCTGAGCGGGAGTTCGCAGATACGCAGTATTTT.

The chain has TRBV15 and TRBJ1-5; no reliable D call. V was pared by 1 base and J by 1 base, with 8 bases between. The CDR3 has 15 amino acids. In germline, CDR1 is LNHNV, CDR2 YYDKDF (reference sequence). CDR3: CATSRGTQSNQPQHF. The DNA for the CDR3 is TGTGCCACCAGCAGAGGGACTCAAAGCAATCAGCCCCAGCATTTT.

CDR3 sequence reads: CASSLGGDRHEQYF. The CDR3 DNA reads as TGCGCCAGCAGCTTGGGTGGGGACCGCCACGAGCAGTACTTC. The chain has TRBV5-1 and TRBJ2-7; D may match TRBD1 or TRBD2 (5 bases each). The germline V gene encodes CDR1 SGHRS and CDR2 YFSETQ. The V end lost 0 bases, the J end lost 5 bases, and 12 bases lay between the germline ends. This CDR3 has 14 amino acids.

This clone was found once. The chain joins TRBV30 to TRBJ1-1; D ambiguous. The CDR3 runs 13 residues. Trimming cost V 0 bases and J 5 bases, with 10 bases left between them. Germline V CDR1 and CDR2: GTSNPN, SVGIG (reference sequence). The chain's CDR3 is CAWSVRGGTEAFF. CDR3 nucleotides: TGTGCCTGGAGTGTTCGGGGAGGGACTGAAGCTTTCTTT.

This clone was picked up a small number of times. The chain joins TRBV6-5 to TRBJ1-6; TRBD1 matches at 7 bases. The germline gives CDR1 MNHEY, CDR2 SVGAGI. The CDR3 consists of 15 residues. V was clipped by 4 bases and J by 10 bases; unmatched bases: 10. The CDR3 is CASSSRGDRNSPLHF. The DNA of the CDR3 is TGTGCCAGCAGTTCCCGGGGGGACAGAAACTCACCCCTCCACTTT.

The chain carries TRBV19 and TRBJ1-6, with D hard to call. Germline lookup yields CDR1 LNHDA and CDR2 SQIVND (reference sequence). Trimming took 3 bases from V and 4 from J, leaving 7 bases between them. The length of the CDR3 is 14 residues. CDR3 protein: CASSIESYNSPLHF. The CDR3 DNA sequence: TGTGCCAGTAGTATTGAGAGTTATAATTCACCCCTCCACTTT.